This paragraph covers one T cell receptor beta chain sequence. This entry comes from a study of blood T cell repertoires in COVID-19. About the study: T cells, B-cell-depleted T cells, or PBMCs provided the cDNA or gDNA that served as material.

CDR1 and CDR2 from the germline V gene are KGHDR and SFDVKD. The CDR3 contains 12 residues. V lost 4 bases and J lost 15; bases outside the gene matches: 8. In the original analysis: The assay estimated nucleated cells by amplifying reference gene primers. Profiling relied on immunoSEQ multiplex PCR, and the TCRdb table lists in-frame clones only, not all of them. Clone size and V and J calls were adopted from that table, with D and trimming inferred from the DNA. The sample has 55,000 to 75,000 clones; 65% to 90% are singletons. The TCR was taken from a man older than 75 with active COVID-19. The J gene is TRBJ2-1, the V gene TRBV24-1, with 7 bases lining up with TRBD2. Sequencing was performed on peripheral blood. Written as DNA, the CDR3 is TGTGCCACCAGTGACCCTCTAGCGGTGTCGTTCTTC. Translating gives CATSDPLAVSFF.